The rows below give T cell receptor beta chains drawn from one sample of a study of blood T cell repertoires in COVID-19. The repertoire was sequenced with immunoSEQ multiplex PCR; TCRdb's copy has only in-frame clones and lacks some. The table has tens of thousands of clones, 91% seen once; the top ten hold less than 7%. Sequencing used peripheral blood. Every receptor here comes from a woman at least 80 years old with acute or convalescent COVID-19. CDR3s include the opening cysteine and the closing phenylalanine or tryptophan. The D gene is left open where the match is weak. Clone size is shown for a subset of rows, as once, few, many or a class of expanded clone.

V gene	D gene	J gene	clone size	CDR3 DNA	CDR3 protein
TRBV15	TRBD2	TRBJ2-3	-	TGTGCCACCAGCAGAGATACGACTAGCGGGGGTCGAACAGATACGCAGTATTTT	CATSRDTTSGGRTDTQYF
TRBV19	TRBD2	TRBJ2-3	-	TGTGCCAGTAGTTTTCAAGCGGGGGGGCCAACAGATACGCAGTATTTT	CASSFQAGGPTDTQYF
TRBV10-3	-	TRBJ2-7	-	TGTGCCATCAGTGAGCAGGGAGGATACTACGAGCAGTACTTC	CAISEQGGYYEQYF
TRBV19	-	TRBJ1-1	-	TGTGCCAGTAGTTCCCCGGGGGGGACTGAAGCTTTCTTT	CASSSPGGTEAFF
TRBV18	-	TRBJ1-2	-	TGTGCCAGCTCAATCGGGAGCGGAGGTGGCTACACCTTC	CASSIGSGGGYTF
TRBV7-8	-	TRBJ2-2	-	TGTGCCAGCAGCTTAGTGCAGGGCGGTGGGGAGCTGTTTTTT	CASSLVQGGGELFF
TRBV11-2	TRBD1	TRBJ2-7	-	TGTGCCAGCAGCTCAGTGACCGGGACAGGGGGCCTCGAGCAGTACTTC	CASSSVTGTGGLEQYF
TRBV9	TRBD2	TRBJ2-1	-	TGTGCCAGCAGCGTAGACTCGCGGGGGGGCTACTACAATGAGCAGTTCTTC	CASSVDSRGGYYNEQFF
TRBV19	TRBD1	TRBJ1-2	-	TGTGCCAGTAGCACCGCGCGACAGGGATCCTATGGCTACACCTTC	CASSTARQGSYGYTF
TRBV5-6	-	TRBJ1-3	once	TGTGCCAGCAGCCCCGGAGGGGTTGGAAACACCATATATTTT	CASSPGGVGNTIYF
TRBV2	-	TRBJ1-3	-	TGTGCCAGCAGTGAGAAGCGGGAGGGGACCATATATTTT	CASSEKREGTIYF
TRBV11-2	TRBD1	TRBJ2-1	-	TGTGCCAGCAGCGATGACAGGGCAAATGAGCAGTTCTTC	CASSDDRANEQFF
TRBV10-3	-	TRBJ2-1	-	TGTGCCATCAGTGAGTCGACTTTGAATGAGCAGTTCTTC	CAISESTLNEQFF
TRBV7-2	-	TRBJ1-4	-	TGTGCCAGCAGCTTAGTCCCGGGGCAGGGGTCTTGGGAAAAACTGTTTTTT	CASSLVPGQGSWEKLFF
TRBV11-1	TRBD2	TRBJ2-3	few	TGTGCCAGCAGCTGGAGCGGGAGTAGCACAGATACGCAGTATTTT	CASSWSGSSTDTQYF
TRBV7-2	TRBD1	TRBJ2-5	-	TGTGCCAGCAGCTACGACAGGGGGCAGGAGACCCAGTACTTC	CASSYDRGQETQYF
TRBV11-2	TRBD1	TRBJ1-1	-	TGTGCCAGCAGCCCCGACAGGGGAGGTATCACTGAAGCTTTCTTT	CASSPDRGGITEAFF